This entry concerns a single T cell receptor (beta chain). Its antigen is undetermined. These data belong to a study of T cell responses to AZD1222 COVID-19 vaccine. Study findings and constraints: Spike was spanned by vaccine-associated CD4 TCRs, with dominance at 160-218 and 743-854. Two AZD1222 administrations were followed by greater Spike-specific TCR breadth and depth.

This table comes from immunoSEQ multiplex PCR, and its TCRdb copy is limited to in-frame clones, with some not included. The sample has more than 150,000 clones; approximately 90% are singletons. Trimming removed 0 bases from V and 3 bases from J, with 12 bases in between. Germline values: CDR1 SGHNT, CDR2 YYREEE (reference sequence). This CDR3 spans 15 amino acids. This TCR was sampled from an adult who received the AZD1222 COVID-19 vaccine. The rearrangement uses TRBV5-4 and TRBJ1-2; possibly TRBD1 for D (5 bases). The sequencing here drew on peripheral blood, taken 28 days after the second AZD1222 dose. In DNA, the CDR3 is TGTGCCAGCAGCTTGGGCCCAGGGAAGGACTATGGCTACACCTTC. It yields the protein CASSLGPGKDYGYTF.